This T cell receptor (beta chain) was recovered during a study of molecular identifiers for immune sequencing clone quantification. Methods described previously were used for bulk TCR libraries, and listed TCR primers were applied. MiXCR was run by TCRdb on the PCR reads, yielding one entry per CDR3 protein. Among approximately 670,000 distinct CDR3 sequences listed, approximately 20% were seen once. This CDR3 is built from 15 residues. Trimming cost V 6 bases and J 1 base; bases outside gene matches: 6. Germline V gives CDR1 LNHDA, CDR2 SQIVND (reference sequence). Comments on this clonotype: Its antigen is currently unknown.

Study conclusions and caveats: Naive cells had under 1% of molecules in clones above 20 RNA copies, effectors over 99%. Spiked Jurkat TCR RNA from one cell was reportedly detectable among approximately 1 million naive cells.

Naive CD8 libraries came from around 20,000 to 990,000 sorted cells with 10%, 30% or 50% RNA. Material for sequencing was naive CD8+ T cells from blood, with Jurkat cell RNA spiked in. Subset here: FACS-sorted CD8+CD4-CCR7+CD45RA+ naive T cells. This sequence was found in a human donor in good health. Some libraries in this study had Jurkat cell RNA spiked in. The rearrangement uses TRBV19 and TRBJ2-5; 9 bases line up with TRBD1. In nucleotides, the CDR3 is TGTGCCAGTAGGGGGGACAGGGCCCCCCAAGAGACCCAGTACTTC. As protein: CASRGDRAPQETQYF.